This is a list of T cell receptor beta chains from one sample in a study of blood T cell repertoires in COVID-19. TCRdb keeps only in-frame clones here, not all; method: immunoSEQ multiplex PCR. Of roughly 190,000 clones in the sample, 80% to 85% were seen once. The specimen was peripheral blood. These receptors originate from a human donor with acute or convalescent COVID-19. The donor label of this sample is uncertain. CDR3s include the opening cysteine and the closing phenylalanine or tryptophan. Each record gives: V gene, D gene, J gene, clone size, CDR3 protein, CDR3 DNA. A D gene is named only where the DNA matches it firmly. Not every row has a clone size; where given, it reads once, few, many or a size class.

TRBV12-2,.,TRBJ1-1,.,CASRLAGPQNTEAFF,TGTGCAAGTCGCTTAGCGGGGCCACAGAACACTGAAGCTTTCTTT
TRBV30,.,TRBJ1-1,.,CAWNPGGNTEAFF,TGTGCCTGGAACCCCGGGGGGAACACTGAAGCTTTCTTT
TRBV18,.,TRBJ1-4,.,CASSDTGFLEKLFF,TGTGCCAGCTCAGATACCGGGTTTTTGGAAAAACTGTTTTTT
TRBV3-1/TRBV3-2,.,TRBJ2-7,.,CASSPDSTYEQYF,TGTGCCAGCAGCCCGGACAGCACCTACGAGCAGTACTTC
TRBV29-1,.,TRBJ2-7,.,CSVGPGLGIYEQYF,TGCAGCGTTGGTCCGGGCCTCGGGATATACGAGCAGTACTTC
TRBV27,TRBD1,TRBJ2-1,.,CASSLIDRGRNEQFF,TGTGCCAGCAGTTTAATCGACAGGGGCAGGAATGAGCAGTTCTTC
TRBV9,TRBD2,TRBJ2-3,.,CASSADSGDRDTQYF,TGTGCCAGCAGCGCTGACAGCGGGGATCGAGATACGCAGTATTTT
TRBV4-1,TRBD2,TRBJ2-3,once,CASSQDGGSSTDTQYF,TGCGCCAGCAGCCAAGATGGCGGGAGCTCAACAGATACGCAGTATTTT
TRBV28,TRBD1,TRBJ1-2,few,CASIPMGQNYGYTF,TGTGCCAGCATCCCCATGGGACAGAACTATGGCTACACCTTC
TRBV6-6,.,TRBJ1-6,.,CASSSGAYNSPLHF,TGTGCCAGCAGTTCGGGGGCCTATAATTCACCCCTCCACTTT
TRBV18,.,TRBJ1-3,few,CASSPRSGDNSGNTIYF,TGTGCCAGCTCACCACGAAGCGGGGACAACTCTGGAAACACCATATATTTT
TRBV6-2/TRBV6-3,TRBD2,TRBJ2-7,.,CASGRLAVFLYEQYF,TGTGCCAGCGGCCGACTAGCGGTTTTCCTCTACGAGCAGTACTTC
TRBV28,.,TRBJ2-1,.,CASSLGHGNEQFF,TGTGCCAGCAGTTTAGGACACGGGAATGAGCAGTTCTTC
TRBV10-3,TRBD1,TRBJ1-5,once,CAISEGDRAGPQHF,TGTGCCATCAGTGAAGGGGACAGGGCAGGGCCCCAGCATTTT
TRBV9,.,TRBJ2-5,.,CASSARGETQYF,TGTGCCAGCAGCGCTAGGGGGGAGACCCAGTACTTC
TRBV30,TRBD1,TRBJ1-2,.,CAWMKGAYGYTF,TGTGCCTGGATGAAGGGGGCCTATGGCTACACCTTC
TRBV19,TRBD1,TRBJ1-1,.,CASSADRDLNTEAFF,TGTGCCAGTAGTGCCGACAGGGATCTGAACACTGAAGCTTTCTTT
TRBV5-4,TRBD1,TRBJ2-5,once,CASSRDRAETQYF,TGTGCCAGCAGTCGCGACAGGGCCGAGACCCAGTACTTC
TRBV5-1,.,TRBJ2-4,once,CASSVTSRAKNIQYF,TGCGCCAGCTCCGTGACGTCGAGGGCCAAAAACATTCAGTACTTC
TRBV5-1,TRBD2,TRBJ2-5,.,CASTEETSVKETQYF,TGCGCCAGCACAGAAGAGACTAGCGTAAAAGAGACCCAGTACTTC
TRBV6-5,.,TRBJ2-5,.,CASSPDKKETQYF,TGTGCCAGCAGCCCCGACAAGAAAGAGACCCAGTACTTC
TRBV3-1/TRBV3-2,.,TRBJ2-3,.,CASSQDLWGDTDTQYF,TGTGCCAGCAGCCAAGATCTGTGGGGGGACACAGATACGCAGTATTTT
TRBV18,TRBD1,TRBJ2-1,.,CASSSETGAYNEQFF,TGTGCCAGCTCATCAGAGACAGGGGCCTACAATGAGCAGTTCTTC
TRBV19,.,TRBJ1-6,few,CASSTTTGFNSPLHF,TGTGCCAGTAGTACGACCACAGGGTTCAATTCACCCCTCCACTTT
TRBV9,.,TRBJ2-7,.,CASSVARAIVQGTYEQYF,TGTGCCAGCAGCGTAGCTAGGGCAATTGTACAGGGGACTTACGAGCAGTACTTC
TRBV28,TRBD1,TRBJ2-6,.,CASSLDGRGHTLAGANVLTF,TGTGCCAGCAGTTTAGATGGCAGGGGGCACACTCTAGCTGGGGCCAACGTCCTGACTTTC
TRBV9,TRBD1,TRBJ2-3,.,CASSARDRGDATDTQYF,TGTGCCAGCAGCGCGAGGGACAGGGGGGATGCAACAGATACGCAGTATTTT
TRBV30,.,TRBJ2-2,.,CAWTQRGAVDTGELFF,TGTGCCTGGACCCAACGGGGGGCGGTTGATACCGGGGAGCTGTTTTTT
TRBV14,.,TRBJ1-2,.,CASSQDRQGGYTF,TGTGCCAGCAGCCAAGATCGCCAGGGGGGCTACACCTTC
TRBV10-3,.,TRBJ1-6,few,CAIRIGDPYNSPLHF,TGTGCCATCAGGATAGGGGATCCCTATAATTCACCCCTCCACTTT
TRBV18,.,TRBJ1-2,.,CASSPEIEEANYGYTF,TGTGCCAGCTCACCGGAAATAGAGGAAGCTAACTATGGCTACACCTTC
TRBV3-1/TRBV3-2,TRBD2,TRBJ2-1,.,CASSLPTSGSYEQFF,TGTGCCAGCAGCCTCCCGACTAGCGGGAGCTATGAGCAGTTCTTC
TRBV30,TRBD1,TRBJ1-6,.,CAYLLGAGGNSPLHF,TGTGCCTACCTCCTGGGGGCAGGGGGTAATTCACCCCTCCACTTT
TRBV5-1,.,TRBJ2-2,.,CASSYPGLLSGTGELFF,TGCGCCAGCAGCTATCCGGGACTCCTCTCGGGCACCGGGGAGCTGTTTTTT
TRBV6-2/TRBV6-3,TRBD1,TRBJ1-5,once,CASSYSGQGVFPDPSQPQHF,TGTGCCAGCAGTTACTCGGGACAGGGGGTTTTTCCCGACCCCTCTCAGCCCCAGCATTTT
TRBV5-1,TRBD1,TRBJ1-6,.,CASSSEGASNSPLHF,TGCGCCAGCAGCTCAGAGGGGGCCTCTAATTCACCCCTCCACTTT
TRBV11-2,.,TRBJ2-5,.,CASSRSQETQYF,TGTGCCAGCAGCCGTTCCCAAGAGACCCAGTACTTC
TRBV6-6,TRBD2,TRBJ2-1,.,CAGTSGGSNEQFF,TGTGCCGGCACTAGCGGGGGTTCAAATGAGCAGTTCTTC
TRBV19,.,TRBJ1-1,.,CASHGRGSEAFF,TGTGCCAGCCATGGGAGGGGGTCTGAAGCTTTCTTT
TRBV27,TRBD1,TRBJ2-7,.,CASSLTLGQGYEQYF,TGTGCCAGCAGTTTAACACTCGGACAGGGCTACGAGCAGTACTTC
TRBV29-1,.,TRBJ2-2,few,CSVIPQGNPGELFF,TGCAGCGTTATCCCCCAGGGGAACCCCGGGGAGCTGTTTTTT
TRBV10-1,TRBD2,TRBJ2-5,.,CASSPAGGQETQYF,TGCGCCAGCAGCCCAGCGGGGGGCCAAGAGACCCAGTACTTC
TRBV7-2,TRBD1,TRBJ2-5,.,CASNPGQPETQYF,TGCGCCAGCAACCCGGGACAGCCAGAGACCCAGTACTTC